These 5 T cell receptor beta chains were all obtained from the same sample, sequenced in a study of Graves' ophthalmopathy and Graves' hyperthyroidism. Amplification of TCR beta CDR3 regions used RNA transcripts. First-round RT-PCR used HTBI primers; second-round multiplex PCR followed. TCRdb analysed the multiplex PCR reads with MiXCR anew, one entry per CDR3 protein. In the table there are more than 1,000,000 distinct CDR3 sequences, approximately 35% of which are singletons. The sequenced material came from peripheral blood or thyroid tissue (not recorded which). The source is an adult man with Graves' hyperthyroidism.

The chain recombines TRBV25-1 with TRBJ2-3, with TRBD2 identical over 8 bases. V dropped 2 bases and J dropped 7; count of bases not matched to a gene: 5. The CDR3 runs 14 residues. Germline V gene data show CDR1 as MGHDK and CDR2 as SYGVNS. The CDR3 loop reads CASSEGTSLNTQYF. CDR3 sequence (DNA): TGTGCCAGCAGTGAAGGGACTAGTTTGAATACGCAGTATTTT.

This clonotype was detected many times. V is TRBV29-1 and J is TRBJ1-1, with D tentatively TRBD1 (6 bases). Germline V gene data show CDR1 as SQVTM and CDR2 as ANQGSEA. CDR3 size: 14 residues. Trimming shortened V by 2 bases and J by 1 base, and 11 bases separated the two germline ends. In DNA, the CDR3 is TGCAGCGTTGAAATAGCCAGGGGGAACACTGAAGCTTTCTTT. It is translated as CSVEIARGNTEAFF.

This clonotype appeared many times. The chain links TRBV7-6 to TRBJ1-1, with D perhaps matching TRBD1 (6 bases). Trimming cost V 5 bases and J 1 base, with 14 bases left between them. CDR1 is SGHVS and CDR2 is FNYEAQ in the germline V gene. The CDR3 has 15 residues. The CDR3 sequence is CASSPRTGQNTEAFF. CDR3 DNA sequence: TGTGCCAGCAGCCCTCGTACGGGACAGAACACTGAAGCTTTCTTT. The variable domain in full, completed from reference TRBV7-6 and TRBJ1-1, reads GAGVSQSPRYKVTKRGQDVALRCDPISGHVSLYWYRQALGQGPEFLTYFNYEAQQDKSGLPNDRFSAERPEGSISTLTIQRTEQRDSAMYRCASSPRTGQNTEAFFGQGTRLTVV.

This clonotype was found many times. The V and J genes are TRBV20-1 and TRBJ2-6; 8 bases fit TRBD2. The CDR3 contains 17 residues. Trimming cost V 5 bases and J 0 bases; bases outside gene matches: 9. Germline V lookup: CDR1 DFQATT, CDR2 SNEGSKA (reference sequence). CDR3 DNA sequence: TGCAGTGCTCCGCGGGGGGATAGGGACTCTGGGGCCAACGTCCTGACTTTC. This translates into CSAPRGDRDSGANVLTF.

With respect to this clonotype: A single base separates this from a much larger clone, so it may be a read error. This chain joins TRBV5-6 and TRBJ1-2; TRBD1 matches at 7 bases. The germline gives CDR1 SGHDT, CDR2 YYEEEE. The CDR3 is 14 residues long. The CDR3: CASSLEDRNYGYAF. The CDR3 nucleotides are TGTGCCAGCAGCTTGGAGGACAGGAATTATGGCTACGCCTTC.